One sample yielded the 5 T cell receptor beta chains listed below, sequenced in a study of blood T cell repertoires in COVID-19. Libraries were prepared by immunoSEQ multiplex PCR; TCRdb keeps only in-frame clonotypes and omits some of them. In the table there are approximately 180,000 clones, roughly 87% of which are singletons. The material sequenced was peripheral blood. These receptors were taken from a man aged 55-75 years with active or convalescent COVID-19.

The gene calls are TRBV12-5 and TRBJ2-5; D may be TRBD1 (6 bases). Between the trimmed V and J ends, which lost 0 bases and 6 bases, there was a span of 17 bases. Germline CDR1 reads LGHNT; CDR2 reads FRNRAP. This CDR3 has 16 residues. The CDR3 reads CASGLVTQGGGKTQYF. The CDR3 coding sequence is TGTGCTAGTGGTTTGGTAACACAGGGTGGTGGGAAGACCCAGTACTTC.

The chain is built from TRBV10-3 and TRBJ1-6; D call uncertain. The CDR3 consists of 13 residues. The germline V gene has CDR1 ENHRY and CDR2 SYGVKD. With 7 bases removed from V and 10 bases from J, the gap between germline ends came to 14 bases. The CDR3 DNA reads as TGTGCCATCAACATGGACTCCGAGTCACCCCTCCACTTT. It is translated as CAINMDSESPLHF.

The J gene is TRBJ2-5, the V gene TRBV2; 10 bases map to TRBD1. The CDR3 has 15 amino acids. V lost 5 bases to trimming and J lost 4 bases; unmatched junction nucleotides: 7. Germline V gene sequence: CDR1 SNHLY, CDR2 FYNNEI. The CDR3 nucleotides are TGTGCCAGCAGTTCTCCGACAGGGGGCGCAGAGACCCAGTACTTC. It is translated as CASSSPTGGAETQYF. Full variable domain (remainder filled in from reference TRBV2 and TRBJ2-5): EPEVTQTPSHQVTQMGQEVILRCVPISNHLYFYWYRQILGQKVEFLVSFYNNEISEKSEIFDDQFSVERPDGSNFTLKIRSTKLEDSAMYFCASSSPTGGAETQYFGPGTRLLVL.

The chain carries TRBV5-1 and TRBJ1-1, with 9 bases lining up with TRBD1. From germline, CDR1 is SGHRS and CDR2 YFSETQ. The CDR3 length is 14 residues. Germline trimming cut 0 bases from V and 9 bases from J; bases unmatched to any gene: 6. The CDR3, as DNA: TGCGCCAGCAGCTTGGCCACAGGGGGCTCTCAAGCTTTCTTT. It codes for CASSLATGGSQAFF.

The rearrangement links TRBV2 to TRBJ2-7; D call uncertain. Trimming left V 6 bases short and J 0 bases short, with 12 bases between. The CDR3 spans 14 residues. The germline V gene has CDR1 SNHLY and CDR2 FYNNEI. CDR3 bases: TGTGCCAGCAGGTCCCAGGTCTACTCCTACGAGCAGTACTTC. Translation gives CASRSQVYSYEQYF.